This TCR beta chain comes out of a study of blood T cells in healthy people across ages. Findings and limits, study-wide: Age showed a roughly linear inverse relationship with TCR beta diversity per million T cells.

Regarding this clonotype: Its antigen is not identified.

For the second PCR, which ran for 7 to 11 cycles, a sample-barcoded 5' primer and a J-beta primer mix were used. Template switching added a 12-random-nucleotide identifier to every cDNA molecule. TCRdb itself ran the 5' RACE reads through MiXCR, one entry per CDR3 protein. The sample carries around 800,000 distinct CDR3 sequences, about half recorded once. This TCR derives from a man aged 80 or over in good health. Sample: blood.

CDR3 sequence (DNA): TGCAGCTATGATGACAGGGGGCATGAGCAGTTCTTC. Its translation is CSYDDRGHEQFF. The chain links TRBV29-1 to TRBJ2-1; 10 nucleotides line up with TRBD1. Germline V gene data show CDR1 as SQVTM and CDR2 as ANQGSEA. This CDR3 has 12 amino acids. Germline trimming cut 8 bases from V and 8 bases from J; bases unmatched to any gene: 6.